The clone carrying this T cell receptor beta chain was detected a few times. The antigen remains unidentified. Germline CDR1 and CDR2: DFQATT and SNEGSKA (reference sequence). Trimming stripped 4 bases from V and 3 bases from J, with 10 bases between. The CDR3 covers 12 residues. This entry comes from a study of blood T cells in healthy people across ages. Study-wide results and limits: When set beside aged donors, long-lived donors presented more naive CD4+ cells and higher diversity.

Isolated PBMCs totaled at least 6 million in each sample. Combining a sample-barcoded 5' primer with a J-beta primer mix, a second PCR ran for roughly 7 to 11 cycles. Each TCR beta cDNA got a 12-nucleotide random molecular identifier. From the 5' RACE reads, TCRdb called clonotypes with MiXCR, one entry per CDR3 protein. Here the sample spans 1.5 million or so distinct CDR3 sequences, roughly 43% being singletons. This TCR was recovered from a woman aged 18-29 years in good health. Sequences were obtained from blood. The V and J genes are TRBV20-1 and TRBJ2-7; D call uncertain. CDR3 residues: CSATSSFYEQYF. The CDR3 bases are TGCAGTGCTACCAGTTCTTTCTACGAGCAGTACTTC.